This is a list of T cell receptor beta chains from one sample in a study of shared clonotypes between healthy human individuals. Profiling relied on immunoSEQ multiplex PCR, and the TCRdb table lists in-frame clones only, not all of them. This sample carries roughly 380,000 clones, about 96% of them seen once, and the ten largest clones take 0.32%. Sequencing was performed on memory CD8+ T cells sorted from blood. The receptors come from a man aged 25-45 years in good health. The CDR3 runs from the conserved cysteine through the conserved F or W. D genes are given only for firm matches. Size is omitted from some rows. Given values are once, few, many or a class for expanded clones.

V gene	clone size	D gene	J gene	CDR3 DNA	CDR3 protein
TRBV10-3	-	TRBD1	TRBJ1-3	TGTGCCATCAGTGAGTCGCCGATCCCTGGACAGGGTTTTGGAAACACCATATATTTT	CAISESPIPGQGFGNTIYF
TRBV10-3	-	-	TRBJ2-5	TGTGCCATCAGTTTCAGTCCCTCTCAAGAGACCCAGTACTTC	CAISFSPSQETQYF
TRBV11-3	-	TRBD2	TRBJ2-3	TGTGCCAGCAGCCCGGGACTAGCGACAGATACGCAGTATTTT	CASSPGLATDTQYF
TRBV28	-	-	TRBJ1-1	TGTGCCAGCTCCCTAGACCGGGTGGTTGTGAGGAACACTGAAGCTTTCTTT	CASSLDRVVVRNTEAFF
TRBV27	-	TRBD1	TRBJ1-2	TGTGCCAGCAGGGGGACAGGGGGCAGGGGCTATGGCTACACCTTC	CASRGTGGRGYGYTF
TRBV21-1	-	-	TRBJ2-2	TGTGCCAGCAGCAAAGATAACTCTGGAGGAGGGGAGCTGTTTTTT	CASSKDNSGGGELFF
TRBV28	-	TRBD1	TRBJ2-5	TGTGCCAGCAGTTTGCCAGGGGGCTTTGAGACCCAGTACTTC	CASSLPGGFETQYF
TRBV18	-	-	TRBJ1-1	TGTGCCAGCTCACCGCTTGGGGAAACTGAAGCTTTCTTT	CASSPLGETEAFF
TRBV10-3	-	TRBD1	TRBJ1-5	TGTGCCATCAGTGTGGGACAGGGCGTCAATCAGCCCCAGCATTTT	CAISVGQGVNQPQHF
TRBV30	-	-	TRBJ2-5	TGTGCCTGGAGTGAGTTCAGGGTCGAGACCCAGTACTTC	CAWSEFRVETQYF
TRBV4-1	-	TRBD2	TRBJ2-4	TGCGCCAGCAGCCTCTCCGGGACTAGCGGGAACATTCAGTACTTC	CASSLSGTSGNIQYF
TRBV28	-	TRBD2	TRBJ2-3	TGTGCCAGCAGTCCCCTAGCGGAAGATACGCAGTATTTT	CASSPLAEDTQYF
TRBV2	-	-	TRBJ2-3	TGTGCCAGCAGCACAGGTAGCACAGATACGCAGTATTTT	CASSTGSTDTQYF
TRBV28	-	-	TRBJ2-7	TGTGCCAGCAGTCCCCCGGGACTCAGATACGAGCAGTACTTC	CASSPPGLRYEQYF
TRBV5-4	once	TRBD1	TRBJ2-7	TGTGCCAGCAGCTTACAGGGGTGGGAGCAGTACTTC	CASSLQGWEQYF
TRBV9	-	-	TRBJ2-5	TGTGCCAGCAGCGTTGCCTGGCAAGAGACCCAGTACTTC	CASSVAWQETQYF
TRBV4-2	-	-	TRBJ2-3	TGTGCCAGCAAGGGGGGGAGCACAGATACGCAGTATTTT	CASKGGSTDTQYF
TRBV27	-	TRBD2	TRBJ2-7	TGTGCCAGCAGTACCTGGACTAGCGGCTACGAGCAGTACTTC	CASSTWTSGYEQYF
TRBV4-1	once	-	TRBJ1-5	TGCGCCAGCAGCCAAGACAGCAGGAGCAATCAGCCCCAGCATTTT	CASSQDSRSNQPQHF
TRBV28	-	-	TRBJ1-2	TGTGCCAGCAGGGTCGATTACTATGGCTACACCTTC	CASRVDYYGYTF
TRBV7-9	-	-	TRBJ1-2	TGTGCCAGCAGCCCCCAGGGTTCCTATGGCTACACCTTC	CASSPQGSYGYTF
TRBV6-6	-	-	TRBJ2-2	TGTGCCATCCTAGACAGAGCGAACACCGGGGAGCTGTTTTTT	CAILDRANTGELFF
TRBV5-4	-	-	TRBJ2-7	TGTGCCAGCAGCTCAAGAACAGGGTCCTACGAGCAGTACTTC	CASSSRTGSYEQYF
TRBV2	-	-	TRBJ1-1	TGTGCCAGCAGTACCGGGCCTGCGGGTCGCTCTTTCTTT	CASSTGPAGRSFF
TRBV7-9	-	-	TRBJ2-2	TGTGCCAGCAGCTTTTCAGGGAACACCGGGGAGCTGTTTTTT	CASSFSGNTGELFF
TRBV10-1	-	TRBD2	TRBJ2-7	TGCGCCAGCAGATGGCGGGAGGGCCTCTACGAGCAGTACTTC	CASRWREGLYEQYF
TRBV9	-	TRBD2	TRBJ2-1	TGTGCCAGCAGCGTAGAGGAAAGCGGGAGTTTCCAGTTCTTC	CASSVEESGSFQFF
TRBV9	-	TRBD1	TRBJ2-7	TGTGCCAGCAGCGGGACAGGGGGATACGAGCAGTACTTC	CASSGTGGYEQYF
TRBV7-8	-	-	TRBJ1-3	TGTGCCAGCAGCTACCTCGGGGCCACCTCTGGAAACACCATATATTTT	CASSYLGATSGNTIYF
TRBV5-1	-	TRBD2	TRBJ2-2	TGCGCCAGCAGCCCCCGGACTAGCGGGAGGGACCGGGAGCTGTTTTTT	CASSPRTSGRDRELFF
TRBV27	once	TRBD2	TRBJ2-3	TGTGCCAGCAGTTTTTCTGGCGGGAGGGCCGATACGCAGTATTTT	CASSFSGGRADTQYF
TRBV28	-	TRBD2	TRBJ2-2	TGTGCCAGCAGTTTTAGCGGGAGTACCGGGGAGCTGTTTTTT	CASSFSGSTGELFF
TRBV28	-	-	TRBJ2-1	TGTGCCAGCAGTTCCGGACTACCCAAACCCAATGAGCAGTTCTTC	CASSSGLPKPNEQFF
TRBV4-2	-	TRBD2	TRBJ2-2	TGTGCCAGCAGCCAGGGAGGACTAGCGGGAGTCACCGGGGAGCTGTTTTTT	CASSQGGLAGVTGELFF
TRBV28	once	TRBD1	TRBJ2-7	TGTGCCAGCAGAGATCCGGGACAGGGACGACACGAGCAGTACTTC	CASRDPGQGRHEQYF
TRBV7-8	-	TRBD1	TRBJ1-2	TGTGCCAGCAGCGAAAGGACAGGGCTAGGTGGCTACACCTTC	CASSERTGLGGYTF
TRBV14	-	TRBD2	TRBJ2-1	TGTGCCAGCGGGAATTTAGCGGGGTTTTTCTTC	CASGNLAGFFF
TRBV5-1	-	-	TRBJ2-7	TGCGCCAGCAGCTCTCTTAGTAGCCAGACCTACGAGCAGTACTTC	CASSSLSSQTYEQYF
TRBV2	-	-	TRBJ2-7	TGTGCCAGCACTTTTAGGGACAAGACCTACGAGCAGTACTTC	CASTFRDKTYEQYF
TRBV19	-	-	TRBJ1-2	TGTGCCAGTTGCGGACAGTCCTATGGCTACACCTTC	CASCGQSYGYTF
TRBV2	-	TRBD1	TRBJ1-4	TGTGCCAGCAGGACAGGGTTAGGGACTAATGAAAAACTGTTTTTT	CASRTGLGTNEKLFF
TRBV6-4	-	-	TRBJ2-1	TGTGCCAGCAGTGACAGGGGTGAGCAGTTCTTC	CASSDRGEQFF
TRBV20-1	-	-	TRBJ2-1	TGCAGTGCTAGTTGGGCTGAGCAGTTCTTC	CSASWAEQFF
TRBV30	-	TRBD1	TRBJ2-1	TGTGCCTGGAGTGTAGGGACAGGGAATGAGCAGTTCTTC	CAWSVGTGNEQFF
TRBV14	-	-	TRBJ2-7	TGTGCCAGCAGCCAAGGGGGGCACCAGGAGGGGGCCTACGAGCAGTACTTC	CASSQGGHQEGAYEQYF
TRBV11-3	once	TRBD2	TRBJ2-5	TGTGCCAGCTTGAGCGGGAGAGGAGAGACCCAGTACTTC	CASLSGRGETQYF
TRBV2	-	TRBD1	TRBJ2-7	TGTGCCAGTTCATACAGGGGGCAAGAGCAGTACTTC	CASSYRGQEQYF
TRBV2	-	-	TRBJ2-1	TGTGCCAGCAAACGTGAGGAACTCACCTACAATGAGCAGTTCTTC	CASKREELTYNEQFF
TRBV5-1	-	-	TRBJ2-5	TGCGCCAGCAGCCTAGGGACTCGCACCGTTCAAGAGACCCAGTACTTC	CASSLGTRTVQETQYF
TRBV5-8	once	-	TRBJ2-5	TGTGCCAGCAGCTTGGGGGGACGGGCTTTGGAGACCCAGTACTTC	CASSLGGRALETQYF
TRBV11-3	-	TRBD1	TRBJ1-1	TGTGCCAGCAGGGACAGGGAAGGGCTATTTGAAGCTTTCTTT	CASRDREGLFEAFF
TRBV7-9	-	-	TRBJ1-1	TGTGCCAGCAGCTTAGGGGGATCGATGAACACTGAAGCTTTCTTT	CASSLGGSMNTEAFF